This is a list of T cell receptor beta chains from one sample in a study of blood T cell repertoires in COVID-19. Method: immunoSEQ multiplex PCR; TCRdb's copy keeps in-frame clones and lacks some. Here the sample spans 150,000 to 200,000 clones, 84% being singletons. The sequenced sample consisted of PBMCs or T cells enriched from blood (not recorded which). These receptors all stem from a woman in her forties or fifties who had recovered from COVID-19. Both conserved end residues are part of each CDR3. Each record gives: clone size, J gene, D gene, V gene, CDR3 DNA, CDR3 protein. D genes are given only for firm matches. Some rows mark clone size as missing; the rest say once, few, many or name a class of expanded clone.

NA | TRBJ2-3 | NA | TRBV7-3 | TGTGCCAGCAGCAAAGGGGGATTCACAGATACGCAGTATTTT | CASSKGGFTDTQYF
NA | TRBJ1-5 | NA | TRBV28 | TGTGCCAGCAGTTTCGGGGCAGGGGATAGCAATCAGCCCCAGCATTTT | CASSFGAGDSNQPQHF
once | TRBJ2-7 | NA | TRBV7-9 | TGTGCCAGCAGCTTAGCGGGCCTATACGAGCAGTACTTC | CASSLAGLYEQYF
NA | TRBJ1-2 | TRBD1 | TRBV3-1/TRBV3-2 | TGTGCCAGCAGCCCCGTGACAGGGGAGTTGAGCTACACCTTC | CASSPVTGELSYTF
NA | TRBJ1-4 | NA | TRBV7-2 | TGTGCCAGCAGCTTTGAGACAGGTGAAAAACTGTTTTTT | CASSFETGEKLFF
NA | TRBJ2-3 | NA | TRBV6-5 | TGTGCCATCGACAGGGACTTAACAGATACGCAGTATTTT | CAIDRDLTDTQYF
NA | TRBJ1-2 | TRBD1 | TRBV6-5 | TGTGCCACCTCCCAGACAGGGTATGGCTATGGCTACACCTTC | CATSQTGYGYGYTF
NA | TRBJ2-3 | TRBD2 | TRBV3-1/TRBV3-2 | TGTGCCAGCAGCCGACGAACTAGCGGGAGCGGTACAGATACGCAGTATTTT | CASSRRTSGSGTDTQYF
NA | TRBJ1-2 | TRBD1 | TRBV7-9 | TGTGCCAGCAGTTTATGGACAGGGATTTCCCTTTATGGCTACACCTTC | CASSLWTGISLYGYTF
NA | TRBJ1-2 | TRBD1 | TRBV29-1 | TGCAGCGTGGCACAGGGGGCGTCCAACTATGGCTACACCTTC | CSVAQGASNYGYTF
NA | TRBJ1-4 | NA | TRBV12-3/TRBV12-4 | TGTGCCAGCAGCGCCTATCTCAATGAAAAACTGTTTTTT | CASSAYLNEKLFF